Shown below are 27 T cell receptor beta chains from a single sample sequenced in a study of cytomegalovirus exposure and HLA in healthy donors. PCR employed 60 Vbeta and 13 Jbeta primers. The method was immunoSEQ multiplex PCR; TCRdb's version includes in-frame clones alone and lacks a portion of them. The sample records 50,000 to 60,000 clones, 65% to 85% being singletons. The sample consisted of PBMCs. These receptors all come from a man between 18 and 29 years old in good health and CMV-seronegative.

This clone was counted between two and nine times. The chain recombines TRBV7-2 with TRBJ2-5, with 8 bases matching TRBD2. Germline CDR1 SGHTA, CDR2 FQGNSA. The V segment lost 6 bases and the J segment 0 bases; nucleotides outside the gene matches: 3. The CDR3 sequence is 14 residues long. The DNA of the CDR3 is TGTGCCAGCAGGACTAGCGCCTACCAAGAGACCCAGTACTTC. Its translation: CASRTSAYQETQYF.

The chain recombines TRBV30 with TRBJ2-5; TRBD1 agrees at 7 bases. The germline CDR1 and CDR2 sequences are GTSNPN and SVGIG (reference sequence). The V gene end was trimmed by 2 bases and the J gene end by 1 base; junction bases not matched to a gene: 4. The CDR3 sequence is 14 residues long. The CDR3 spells CAWSWQGVQETQYF. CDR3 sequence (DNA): TGTGCCTGGAGTTGGCAGGGGGTCCAAGAGACCCAGTACTTC.

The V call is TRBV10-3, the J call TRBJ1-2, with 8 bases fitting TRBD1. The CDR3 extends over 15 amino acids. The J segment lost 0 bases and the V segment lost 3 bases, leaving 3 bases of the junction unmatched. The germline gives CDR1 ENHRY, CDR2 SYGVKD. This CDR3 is CAISDGQGANYGYTF. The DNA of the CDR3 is TGTGCCATCAGTGATGGACAGGGTGCTAACTATGGCTACACCTTC.

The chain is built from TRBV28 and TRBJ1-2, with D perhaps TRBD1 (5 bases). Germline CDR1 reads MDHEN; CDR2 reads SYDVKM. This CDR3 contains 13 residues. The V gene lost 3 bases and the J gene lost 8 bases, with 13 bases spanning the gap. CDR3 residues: CASSFGREGGYTF. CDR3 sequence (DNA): TGTGCCAGCAGTTTTGGCAGGGAGGGAGGCTACACCTTC.

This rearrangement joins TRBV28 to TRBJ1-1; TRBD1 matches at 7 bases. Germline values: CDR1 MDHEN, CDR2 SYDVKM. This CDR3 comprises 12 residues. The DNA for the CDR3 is TGTGCATCGGGACAGACGAACACTGAAGCTTTCTTT. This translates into CASGQTNTEAFF.

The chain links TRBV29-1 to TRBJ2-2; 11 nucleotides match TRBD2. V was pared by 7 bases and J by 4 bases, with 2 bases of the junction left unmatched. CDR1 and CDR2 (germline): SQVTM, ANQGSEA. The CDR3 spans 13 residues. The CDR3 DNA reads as TGCAGCGGCGGGACTAGCGGCACCGGGGAGCTGTTTTTT. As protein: CSGGTSGTGELFF.

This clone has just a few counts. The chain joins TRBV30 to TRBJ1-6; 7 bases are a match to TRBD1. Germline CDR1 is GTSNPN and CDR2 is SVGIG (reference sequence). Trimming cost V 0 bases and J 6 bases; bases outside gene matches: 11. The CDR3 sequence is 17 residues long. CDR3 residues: CAWSVLGGTATNSPLHF. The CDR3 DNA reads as TGTGCCTGGAGTGTACTCGGAGGGACAGCCACTAATTCACCCCTCCACTTT.

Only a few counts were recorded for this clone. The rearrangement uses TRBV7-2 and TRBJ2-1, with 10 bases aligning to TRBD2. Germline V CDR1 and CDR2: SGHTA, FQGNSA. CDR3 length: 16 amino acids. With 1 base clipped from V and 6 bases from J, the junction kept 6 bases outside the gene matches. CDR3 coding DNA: TGTGCCAGCAGCTTAGTTTCCCTAGCGGGAGTCAATGAGCAGTTCTTC. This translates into CASSLVSLAGVNEQFF.

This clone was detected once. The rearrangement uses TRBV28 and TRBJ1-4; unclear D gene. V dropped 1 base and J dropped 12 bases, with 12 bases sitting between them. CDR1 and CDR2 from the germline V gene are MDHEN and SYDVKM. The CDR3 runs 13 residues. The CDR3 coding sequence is TGTGCCAGCAGTTTATCATCCAGCGTTCAACTGTTTTTT. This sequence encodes CASSLSSSVQLFF.

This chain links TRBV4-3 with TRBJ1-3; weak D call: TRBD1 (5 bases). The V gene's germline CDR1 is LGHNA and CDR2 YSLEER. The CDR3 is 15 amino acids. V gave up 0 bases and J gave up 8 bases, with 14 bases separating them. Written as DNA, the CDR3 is TGCGCCAGCAGCCAAGAAGGAGGGGCGGTGGACACCATATATTTT. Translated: CASSQEGGAVDTIYF.

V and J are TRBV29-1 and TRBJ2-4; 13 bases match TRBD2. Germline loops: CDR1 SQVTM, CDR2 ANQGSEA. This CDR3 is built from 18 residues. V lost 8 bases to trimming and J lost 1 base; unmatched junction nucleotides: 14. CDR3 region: CSFSPGLAGDGAKNIQYF. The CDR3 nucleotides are TGCAGCTTCTCTCCTGGACTAGCGGGAGATGGGGCCAAAAACATTCAGTACTTC.

CDR3: CASSWGVGTDTQYF. For the CDR3, the DNA is TGTGCCAGCAGCTGGGGAGTCGGGACAGATACGCAGTATTTT. This sequence joins TRBV7-2 and TRBJ2-3, with D possibly TRBD2 on 5 matching bases. The CDR3 length is 14 residues. Deletions cut 4 bases from V and 3 bases from J, with 11 bases between. The germline V gene encodes CDR1 SGHTA and CDR2 FQGNSA.

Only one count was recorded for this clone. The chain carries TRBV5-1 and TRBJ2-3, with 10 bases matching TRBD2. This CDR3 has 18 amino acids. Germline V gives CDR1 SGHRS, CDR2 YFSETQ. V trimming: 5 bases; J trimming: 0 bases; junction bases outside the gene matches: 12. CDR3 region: CASSYGSSGSRSTDTQYF. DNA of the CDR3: TGCGCCAGCAGTTACGGTTCTAGCGGGAGCCGGAGCACAGATACGCAGTATTTT.

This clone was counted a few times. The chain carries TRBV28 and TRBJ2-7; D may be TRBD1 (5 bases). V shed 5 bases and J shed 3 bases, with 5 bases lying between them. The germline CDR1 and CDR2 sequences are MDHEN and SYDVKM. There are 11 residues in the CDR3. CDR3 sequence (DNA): TGTGCCAGCAGTAGGGGCTACGAGCAGTACTTC. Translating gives CASSRGYEQYF.

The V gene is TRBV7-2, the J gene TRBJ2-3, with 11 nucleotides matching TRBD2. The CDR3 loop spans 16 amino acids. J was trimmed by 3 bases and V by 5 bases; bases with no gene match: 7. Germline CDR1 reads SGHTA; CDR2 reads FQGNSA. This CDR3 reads CASSTRLAGKTDTQYF. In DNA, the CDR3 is TGTGCCAGCAGCACCCGACTAGCGGGGAAAACAGATACGCAGTATTTT. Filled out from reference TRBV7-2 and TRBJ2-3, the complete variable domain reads GAGVSQSPSNKVTEKGKDVELRCDPISGHTALYWYRQSLGQGLEFLIYFQGNSAPDKSGLPSDRFSAERTGGSVSTLTIQRTQQEDSAVYLCASSTRLAGKTDTQYFGPGTRLTVL.

The DNA of the CDR3 is TGTGCCAGCAGGGCGGGACTAGAGTACAATGAGCAGTTCTTC. It encodes CASRAGLEYNEQFF. This sequence joins TRBV28 and TRBJ2-1, with 8 bases that match TRBD2. Germline V gene sequence: CDR1 MDHEN, CDR2 SYDVKM. V was pared by 6 bases and J by 4 bases, with 5 bases of the junction left unmatched. The CDR3 totals 14 residues.

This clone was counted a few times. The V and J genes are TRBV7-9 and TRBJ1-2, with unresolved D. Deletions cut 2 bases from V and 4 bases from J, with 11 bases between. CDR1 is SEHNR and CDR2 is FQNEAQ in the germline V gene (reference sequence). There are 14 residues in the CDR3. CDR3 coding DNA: TGTGCCAGCAGCTTATCTAAGGCGGGCTATGGCTACACCTTC. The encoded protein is CASSLSKAGYGYTF.

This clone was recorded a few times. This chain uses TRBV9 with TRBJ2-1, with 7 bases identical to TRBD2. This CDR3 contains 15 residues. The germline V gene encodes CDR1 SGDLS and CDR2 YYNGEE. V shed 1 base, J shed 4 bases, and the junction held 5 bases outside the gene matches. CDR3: CASSVRLADYNEQFF. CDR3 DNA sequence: TGTGCCAGCAGCGTACGGCTAGCGGATTACAATGAGCAGTTCTTC.

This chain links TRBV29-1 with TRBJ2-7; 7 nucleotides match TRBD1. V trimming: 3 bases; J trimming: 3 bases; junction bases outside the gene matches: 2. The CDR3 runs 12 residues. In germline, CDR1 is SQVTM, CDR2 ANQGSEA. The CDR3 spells CSVEGQHYEQYF. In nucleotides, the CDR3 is TGCAGCGTTGAGGGACAGCACTACGAGCAGTACTTC.

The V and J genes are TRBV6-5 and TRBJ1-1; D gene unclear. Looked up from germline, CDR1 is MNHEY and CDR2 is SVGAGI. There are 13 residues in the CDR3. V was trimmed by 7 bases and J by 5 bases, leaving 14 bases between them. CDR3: CASTSGPRTEAFF. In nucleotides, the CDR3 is TGTGCCAGCACTTCCGGCCCGAGGACTGAAGCTTTCTTT.

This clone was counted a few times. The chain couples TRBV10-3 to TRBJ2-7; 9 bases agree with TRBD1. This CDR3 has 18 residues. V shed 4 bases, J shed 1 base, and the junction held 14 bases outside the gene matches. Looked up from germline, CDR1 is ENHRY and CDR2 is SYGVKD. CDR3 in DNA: TGTGCCATCAGTGGGGGGGCCAAAGGACAGGGGCTGTCCTACGAGCAGTACTTC. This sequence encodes CAISGGAKGQGLSYEQYF.

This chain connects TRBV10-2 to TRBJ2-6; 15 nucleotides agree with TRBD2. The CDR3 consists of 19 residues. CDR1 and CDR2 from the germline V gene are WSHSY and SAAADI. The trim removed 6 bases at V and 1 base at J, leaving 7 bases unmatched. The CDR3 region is CASRGLAGGRGSGANVLTF. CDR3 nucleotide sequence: TGCGCCAGCAGAGGACTAGCGGGAGGGAGGGGTTCTGGGGCCAACGTCCTGACTTTC.

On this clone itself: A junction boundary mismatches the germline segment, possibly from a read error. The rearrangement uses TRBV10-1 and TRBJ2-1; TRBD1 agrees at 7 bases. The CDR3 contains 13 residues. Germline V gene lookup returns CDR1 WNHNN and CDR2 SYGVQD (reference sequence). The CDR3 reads CASSQGTEGPQLF. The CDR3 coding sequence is TGCGCCAGCAGTCAAGGGACAGAGGGCCCCCAGCTCTTC.

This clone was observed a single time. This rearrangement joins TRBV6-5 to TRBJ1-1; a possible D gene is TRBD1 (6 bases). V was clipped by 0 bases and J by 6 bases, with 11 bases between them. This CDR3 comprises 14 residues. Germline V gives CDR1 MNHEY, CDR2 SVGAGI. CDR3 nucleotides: TGTGCCAGCAGTTACTCGTCGGGGGGCGCTGAAGCTTTCTTT. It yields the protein CASSYSSGGAEAFF.

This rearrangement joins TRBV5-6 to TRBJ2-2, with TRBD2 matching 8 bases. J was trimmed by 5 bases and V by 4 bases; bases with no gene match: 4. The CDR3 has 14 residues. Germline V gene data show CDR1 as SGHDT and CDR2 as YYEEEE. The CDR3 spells CASSRLAPTGELFF. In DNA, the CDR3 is TGTGCCAGCAGCAGACTAGCGCCTACCGGGGAGCTGTTTTTT. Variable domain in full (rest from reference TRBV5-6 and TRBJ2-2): DAGVTQSPTHLIKTRGQQVTLRCSPKSGHDTVSWYQQALGQGPQFIFQYYEEEERQRGNFPDRFSGHQFPNYSSELNVNALLLGDSALYLCASSRLAPTGELFFGEGSRLTVL.

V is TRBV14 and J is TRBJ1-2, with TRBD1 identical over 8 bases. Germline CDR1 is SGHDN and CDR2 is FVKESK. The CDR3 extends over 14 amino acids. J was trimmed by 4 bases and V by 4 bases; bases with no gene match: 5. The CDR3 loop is CASSPTTGGYGYTF. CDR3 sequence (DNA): TGTGCCAGCAGCCCCACTACAGGGGGCTATGGCTACACCTTC.

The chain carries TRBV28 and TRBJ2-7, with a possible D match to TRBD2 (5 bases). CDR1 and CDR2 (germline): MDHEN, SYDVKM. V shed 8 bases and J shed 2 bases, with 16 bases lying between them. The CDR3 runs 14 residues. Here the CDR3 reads CASPSSRFPYEQYF. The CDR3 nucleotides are TGTGCCAGCCCTTCTAGCAGATTCCCCTACGAGCAGTACTTC.